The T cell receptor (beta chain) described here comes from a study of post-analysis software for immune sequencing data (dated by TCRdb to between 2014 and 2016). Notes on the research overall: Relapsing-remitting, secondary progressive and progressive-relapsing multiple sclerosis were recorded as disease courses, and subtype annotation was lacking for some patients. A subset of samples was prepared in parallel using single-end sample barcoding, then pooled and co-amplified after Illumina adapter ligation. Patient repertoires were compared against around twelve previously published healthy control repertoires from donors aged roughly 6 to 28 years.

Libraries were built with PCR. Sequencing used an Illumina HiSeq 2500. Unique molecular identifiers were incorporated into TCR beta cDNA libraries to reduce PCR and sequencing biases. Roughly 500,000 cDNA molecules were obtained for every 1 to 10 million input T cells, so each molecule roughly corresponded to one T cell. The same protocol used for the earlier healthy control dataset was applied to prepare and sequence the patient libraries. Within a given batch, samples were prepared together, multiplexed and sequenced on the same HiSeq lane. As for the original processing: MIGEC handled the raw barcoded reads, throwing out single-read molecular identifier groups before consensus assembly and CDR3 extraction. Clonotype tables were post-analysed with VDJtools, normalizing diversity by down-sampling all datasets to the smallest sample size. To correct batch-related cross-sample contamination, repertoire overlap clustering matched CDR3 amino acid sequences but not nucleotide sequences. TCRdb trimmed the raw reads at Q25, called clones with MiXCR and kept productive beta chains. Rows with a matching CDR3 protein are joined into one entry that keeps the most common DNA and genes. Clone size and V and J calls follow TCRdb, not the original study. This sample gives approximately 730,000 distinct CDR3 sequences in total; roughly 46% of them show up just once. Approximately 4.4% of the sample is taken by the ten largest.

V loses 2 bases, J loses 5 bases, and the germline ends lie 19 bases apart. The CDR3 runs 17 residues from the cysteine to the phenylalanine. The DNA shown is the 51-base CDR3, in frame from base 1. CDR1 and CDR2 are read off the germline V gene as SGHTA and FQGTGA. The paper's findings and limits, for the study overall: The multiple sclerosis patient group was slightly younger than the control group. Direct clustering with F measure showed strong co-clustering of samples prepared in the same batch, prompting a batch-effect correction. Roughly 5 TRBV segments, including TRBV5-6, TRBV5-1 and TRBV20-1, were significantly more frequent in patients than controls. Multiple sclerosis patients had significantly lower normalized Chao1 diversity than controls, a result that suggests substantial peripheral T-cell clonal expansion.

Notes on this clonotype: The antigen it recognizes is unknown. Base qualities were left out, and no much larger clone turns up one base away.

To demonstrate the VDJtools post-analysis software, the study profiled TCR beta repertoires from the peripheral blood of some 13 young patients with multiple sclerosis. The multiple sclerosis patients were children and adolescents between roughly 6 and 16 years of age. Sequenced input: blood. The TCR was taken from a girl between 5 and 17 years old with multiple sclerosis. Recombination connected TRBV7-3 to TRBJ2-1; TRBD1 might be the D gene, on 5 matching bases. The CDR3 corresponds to CASSLLAAGNVHNEQFF. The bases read TGTGCCAGCAGCTTACTCGCCGCAGGGAACGTCCACAATGAGCAGTTCTTC.